The subject of this entry is one T cell receptor beta chain. Relative to the germline gene, one junction end is altered; a read error may explain this. Libraries were prepared by immunoSEQ multiplex PCR; TCRdb keeps only in-frame clonotypes and omits some of them. This table holds about 59,000 clones, over 80% found once. CDR1 is SGDLS and CDR2 is YYNGEE in the germline V gene. This CDR3 contains 13 residues. This sample was included in a study of OX40 agonist ivuxolimab in advanced cancers. This sequence originates from an adult with an advanced solid tumor such as melanoma, head and neck, liver or kidney cancer. Sequenced material: CD4+ or CD8+ T cells sorted from blood, taken in a trial of the OX40 agonist ivuxolimab. The chain is built from TRBV9 and TRBJ2-1, with TRBD2 as a possible D gene (5 bases). DNA for the CDR3: TGTGCCAGTAGCGTAAGTGGGAACAATGAGCAGTTCTTC. Its protein is CASSVSGNNEQFF.